This T cell receptor (beta chain) emerged from a study of cytomegalovirus exposure and HLA in healthy donors. This PCR relied on a set of 60 Vbeta primers and 13 Jbeta primers. Using immunoSEQ multiplex PCR, the repertoire was profiled, and TCRdb retains in-frame clones only, with some absent. The sample lists approximately 110,000 clones, over 70% occurring once. The J segment lost 2 bases and the V segment lost 4 bases, leaving 6 bases of the junction unmatched. CDR3 length: 15 residues. Germline assignment: CDR1 SGHNT and CDR2 YYREEE (reference sequence). The sequence came from a male donor in good health and CMV-seronegative. The genes are TRBV5-4 and TRBJ2-7; 10 bases match TRBD2. Specimen: PBMCs. DNA for the CDR3: TGTGCCAGCAGCATAGCGGGAGGCCCCACCTACGAGCAGTACTTC. Residues: CASSIAGGPTYEQYF.